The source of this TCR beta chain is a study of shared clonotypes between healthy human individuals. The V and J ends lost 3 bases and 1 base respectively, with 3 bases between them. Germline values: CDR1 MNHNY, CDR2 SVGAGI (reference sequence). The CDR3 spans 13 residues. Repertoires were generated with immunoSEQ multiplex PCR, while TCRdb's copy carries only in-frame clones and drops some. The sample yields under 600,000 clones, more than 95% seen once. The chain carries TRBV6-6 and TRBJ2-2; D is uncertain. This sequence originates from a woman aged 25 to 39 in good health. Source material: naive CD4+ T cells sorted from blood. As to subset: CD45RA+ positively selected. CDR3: CASSYLNTGELFF. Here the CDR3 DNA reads TGTGCCAGCAGTTATTTGAACACCGGGGAGCTGTTTTTT.